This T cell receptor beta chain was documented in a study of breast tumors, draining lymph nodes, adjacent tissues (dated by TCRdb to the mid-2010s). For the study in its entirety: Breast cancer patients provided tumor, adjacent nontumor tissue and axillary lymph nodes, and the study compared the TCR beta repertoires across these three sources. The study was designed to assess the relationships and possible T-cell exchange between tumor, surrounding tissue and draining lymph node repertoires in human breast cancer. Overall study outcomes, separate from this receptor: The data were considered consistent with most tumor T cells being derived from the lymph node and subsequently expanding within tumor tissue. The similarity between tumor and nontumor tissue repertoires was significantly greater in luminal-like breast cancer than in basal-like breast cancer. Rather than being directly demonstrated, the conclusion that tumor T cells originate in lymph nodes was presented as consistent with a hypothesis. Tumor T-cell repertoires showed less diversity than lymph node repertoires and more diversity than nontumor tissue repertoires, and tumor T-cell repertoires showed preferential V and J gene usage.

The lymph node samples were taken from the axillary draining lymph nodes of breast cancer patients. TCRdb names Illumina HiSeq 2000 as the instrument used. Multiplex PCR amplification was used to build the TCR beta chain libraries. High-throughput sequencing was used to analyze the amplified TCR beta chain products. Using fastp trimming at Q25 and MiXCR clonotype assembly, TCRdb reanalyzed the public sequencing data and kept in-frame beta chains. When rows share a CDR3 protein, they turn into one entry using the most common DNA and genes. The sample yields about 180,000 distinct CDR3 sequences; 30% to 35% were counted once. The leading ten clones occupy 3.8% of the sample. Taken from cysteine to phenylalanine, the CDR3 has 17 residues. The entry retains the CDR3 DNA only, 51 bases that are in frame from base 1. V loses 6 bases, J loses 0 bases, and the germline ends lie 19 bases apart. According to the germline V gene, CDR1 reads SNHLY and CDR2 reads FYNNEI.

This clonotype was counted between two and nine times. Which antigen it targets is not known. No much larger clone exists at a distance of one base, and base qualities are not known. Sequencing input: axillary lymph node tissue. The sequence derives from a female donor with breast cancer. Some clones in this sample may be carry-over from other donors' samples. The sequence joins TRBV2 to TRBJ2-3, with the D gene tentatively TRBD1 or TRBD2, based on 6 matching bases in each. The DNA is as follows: TGTGCCAGCAGCCAAGCGGGCAGGGGCCAGAGCACAGATACGCAGTATTTT. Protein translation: CASSQAGRGQSTDTQYF.